A single sample gave rise to the 18 T cell receptor beta chains below, sequenced in a study of blood T cell repertoires in COVID-19 (TCRdb year 2020). The library relied on the immunoSEQ multiplex PCR assay. This immuneACCESS table, as held by TCRdb, lists in-frame sequences with V and J called but not all clones. Of the missing ones, under half trace to an unresolved V gene in checked studies; the others have no known cause. The sample yields around 120,000 clones; less than 75% were counted once. Under 0.95% of the sample is held by the ten biggest clonotypes. Sequencing used peripheral blood. Every receptor here comes from a human donor with acute or convalescent COVID-19. The donor label of this sample is uncertain.

This chain joins TRBV11-3 and TRBJ2-7, with 8 nucleotides matching TRBD1. With V trimmed by 3 bases and J by 6 bases, 7 bases remained unmatched. CDR3 length: 14 amino acids. Germline V lookup: CDR1 SGHNT, CDR2 YENEEA. DNA for the CDR3: TGTGCCAGCAGCTTCACCGGACAGGGCGGCGAGCAGTACTTC. As protein: CASSFTGQGGEQYF.

J is TRBJ1-3 and V is TRBV7-2; D may be TRBD1 (5 bases). The CDR3 consists of 15 residues. CDR1 SGHTA and CDR2 FQGNSA come from the germline V gene. Between the trimmed V and J ends, which lost 1 base and 3 bases, there was a span of 10 bases. Here the CDR3 reads CASSLDPGGGNTIYF. The CDR3 nucleotides are TGTGCCAGCAGCTTAGATCCGGGGGGTGGAAACACCATATATTTT.

The chain links TRBV7-9 to TRBJ2-3; D is perhaps TRBD1 (5 bases). The germline CDR1 and CDR2 sequences are SEHNR and FQNEAQ (reference sequence). This CDR3 is 14 amino acids long. Between the trimmed V and J ends, which lost 1 base and 3 bases, there was a span of 8 bases. CDR3 sequence: CASSLGQKTDTQYF. CDR3 nucleotides: TGTGCCAGCAGCTTAGGACAGAAAACAGATACGCAGTATTTT.

The chain's CDR3 is CRGGKPQASSIYF. CDR3 bases: TGTCGCGGCGGTAAGCCACAAGCGTCCTCCATATATTTT. This rearrangement joins TRBV7-7 to TRBJ1-3; D is undetermined. Germline-derived CDR1 and CDR2 are SSHAT and FNYEAQ (reference sequence). The CDR3 totals 13 residues.

This clone showed up just a few times. The chain has TRBV28 and TRBJ1-5; D gene unclear. The CDR3 covers 13 residues. Germline CDR1 and CDR2: MDHEN and SYDVKM. The germline V and J ends were trimmed by 3 bases and 10 bases, with 13 bases remaining between them. The CDR3 is CASSLLGSRPQHF. The CDR3 region has the DNA TGTGCCAGCAGTTTGTTAGGGAGCCGACCCCAGCATTTT.

This chain uses TRBV3-1 (or the pseudogene TRBV3-2) with TRBJ2-1; possible D gene TRBD2, 7 bases. The CDR3 spans 18 residues. Trimming pared 0 bases from V and 0 bases from J, leaving 15 bases between. Germline V CDR1 and CDR2: LGHDT, YNNKEL (reference sequence). Here the CDR3 reads CASSQDGRGASSYNEQFF. The CDR3 DNA reads as TGTGCCAGCAGCCAAGACGGCCGGGGGGCAAGCTCCTACAATGAGCAGTTCTTC.

The chain joins TRBV27 to TRBJ1-5; D possibly corresponds to TRBD1 (5 bases). CDR1 and CDR2 (germline): MNHEY, SMNVEV (reference sequence). V was shortened by 2 bases and J by 3 bases, with 11 bases between the two germline ends. The CDR3 sequence is 15 residues long. The CDR3 sequence: CASSLNRQYNQPQHF. Here the CDR3 DNA reads TGTGCCAGCAGTTTAAACAGGCAATACAATCAGCCCCAGCATTTT.

The chain uses TRBV15 and TRBJ1-3, with unresolved D. The V and J ends lost 5 bases and 0 bases respectively, with 8 bases between them. This CDR3 comprises 14 residues. Germline V gene data show CDR1 as LNHNV and CDR2 as YYDKDF (reference sequence). The CDR3 loop reads CATSQVSSGNTIYF. Written as DNA, the CDR3 is TGTGCCACCAGCCAGGTGAGCTCTGGAAACACCATATATTTT.

The chain joins TRBV5-8 to TRBJ1-5, with D perhaps matching TRBD1 (6 bases). CDR3 length: 15 residues. V was clipped by 4 bases and J by 9 bases, with 20 bases between them. Germline V gives CDR1 SGHTS, CDR2 YDEGEE. CDR3 sequence (DNA): TGTGCCAGCAGCCTGGAAACAGGGCTAGGGGGGCCCCAGCATTTT. Its protein is CASSLETGLGGPQHF.

This clone was picked up a small number of times. The gene calls are TRBV3-1 (or the pseudogene TRBV3-2) and TRBJ2-1; a possible D gene is TRBD1 (6 bases). V dropped 3 bases and J dropped 7 bases, with 10 bases sitting between them. This CDR3 has 13 residues. The V gene's germline CDR1 is LGHDT and CDR2 YNNKEL (reference sequence). The CDR3 sequence is CASSHLTGNEQFF. CDR3 nucleotides: TGTGCCAGCAGCCACCTGACAGGTAATGAGCAGTTCTTC.

The CDR3 here is CASSSGQAPTTDTQYF. CDR3 nucleotide sequence: TGTGCCAGCAGCTCTGGACAGGCTCCAACCACAGATACGCAGTATTTT. The chain joins TRBV9 to TRBJ2-3, with 7 bases matching TRBD1. CDR1 and CDR2 from the germline V gene are SGDLS and YYNGEE. V lost 4 bases and J lost 2; bases outside the gene matches: 10. This CDR3 comprises 16 residues.

J is TRBJ1-6 and V is TRBV27; D perhaps matches TRBD1 (6 bases). CDR1 MNHEY and CDR2 SMNVEV come from the germline V gene (reference sequence). This CDR3 spans 14 amino acids. The V gene lost 7 bases and the J gene lost 7 bases, with 14 bases spanning the gap. This chain's CDR3 is CASKIRDKNSPLHF. The DNA of the CDR3 is TGTGCCAGCAAAATCCGGGACAAGAATTCACCCCTCCACTTT.

The rearrangement joins TRBV5-4 to TRBJ2-1; 12 nucleotides match TRBD2. The CDR3 is 18 residues long. Trimming at V came to 4 bases and at J to 4 bases, leaving 12 bases not matched to a gene. Germline V gene data show CDR1 as SGHNT and CDR2 as YYREEE (reference sequence). Here the CDR3 reads CASSPQGQTSGGYNEQFF. The DNA for the CDR3 is TGTGCCAGCAGCCCTCAAGGACAGACTAGCGGGGGATACAATGAGCAGTTCTTC.

V and J are TRBV12-3 or TRBV12-4 and TRBJ1-4; weak D call: TRBD1 (6 bases). This CDR3 has 13 residues. Between the trimmed V and J ends, which lost 2 bases and 14 bases, there was a span of 15 bases. The CDR3 protein is CASSLWQGNGLFF. Written as DNA, the CDR3 is TGTGCCAGCAGTTTATGGCAGGGGAATGGGCTGTTTTTT.

This clone was seen a single time. The V and J genes are TRBV7-9 and TRBJ2-3, with 7 bases that match TRBD1. The CDR3 contains 14 residues. The germline gives CDR1 SEHNR, CDR2 FQNEAQ (reference sequence). Trimming at V came to 5 bases and at J to 3 bases, leaving 5 bases not matched to a gene. CDR3 in DNA: TGTGCCAGCAGCCTAAGACAGGGAACAGATACGCAGTATTTT. Its translation: CASSLRQGTDTQYF.

V gene TRBV13 combines with J gene TRBJ2-4; 7 positions match TRBD1. Looked up from germline, CDR1 is PRHDT and CDR2 is FYEKMQ (reference sequence). The junction had 7 bases not matched to a gene; V was cut back by 5 bases and J by 6 bases. This CDR3 is 14 amino acids long. This chain's CDR3 is CASSKRQGGNIQYF. CDR3 in DNA: TGTGCCAGCAGCAAAAGACAGGGTGGAAACATTCAGTACTTC.

The chain carries TRBV5-1 and TRBJ2-3, with D unclear. The CDR3 is 13 amino acids. Germline V gives CDR1 SGHRS, CDR2 YFSETQ. Trimming took 7 bases from V and 2 from J, leaving 11 bases between them. CDR3 protein: CASFQQNTDTQYF. The CDR3 DNA follows: TGCGCCAGCTTTCAACAGAACACAGATACGCAGTATTTT.

V is TRBV29-1 and J is TRBJ1-2; 8 bases fit TRBD1. CDR3 length equals 15 residues. V lost 6 bases to trimming and J lost 2 bases; unmatched junction nucleotides: 11. Germline CDR1 and CDR2: SQVTM and ANQGSEA. The CDR3 loop is CSVQVRTGNNYGYTF. DNA for the CDR3: TGCAGCGTGCAAGTAAGGACAGGGAACAACTATGGCTACACCTTC.